This passage covers 18 T cell receptor beta chains from one sample sequenced in a study of identical twins. MiXCR, run by TCRdb on the 5' RACE reads, gives a single entry per CDR3 protein. The sample contains 1.5 million to 2 million distinct CDR3 sequences, around a third of which appear only once. The sample comprised cord blood. These receptors all stem from a newborn girl in good health.

This clonotype was recorded once. The chain is built from TRBV5-1 and TRBJ1-1, with D perhaps TRBD1 (5 bases). This CDR3 has 13 residues. Per germline, CDR1 SGHRS and CDR2 YFSETQ. The V end lost 4 bases, the J end lost 7 bases, and 14 bases lay between the germline ends. The CDR3 region has the DNA TGCGCCAGCAGCCTACAGGACACGGGTGAAGCTTTCTTT. Encoded protein: CASSLQDTGEAFF.

The chain couples TRBV7-6 to TRBJ2-7, with 10 bases lining up with TRBD1. Trimming at V came to 5 bases and at J to 7 bases, leaving 5 bases not matched to a gene. The CDR3 runs to 13 residues. Germline CDR1 reads SGHVS; CDR2 reads FNYEAQ. The CDR3 sequence is CASSPGTGEEQYF. The CDR3 DNA follows: TGTGCCAGCAGCCCCGGGACAGGGGAAGAGCAGTACTTC.

This clonotype was found a few times. V usage is TRBV12-3 or TRBV12-4 and J usage is TRBJ2-7; no firm D call. This CDR3 region has 12 residues. The V end lost 10 bases, the J end lost 3 bases, and 13 bases lay between the germline ends. CDR3 DNA sequence: TGTGCCACCAGCCCAAAGGGCTACGAGCAGTACTTC. Protein product: CATSPKGYEQYF.

The chain combines TRBV4-1 with TRBJ2-1; 10 bases map to TRBD2. V gave up 3 bases and J gave up 2 bases; unmatched junction bases: 19. Per the germline V gene, CDR1 is MGHRA and CDR2 is YSYEKL. The CDR3 spans 21 residues. The CDR3, as DNA: TGCGCCAGCAGCCAGGGACTGAGACGCGAAAAGCGGGAGGGCCCCTACAATGAGCAGTTCTTC. Encoded protein: CASSQGLRREKREGPYNEQFF.

Comment on this clonotype: This may arise from a read error, as a much more abundant clone is one base away. The V and J genes are TRBV29-1 and TRBJ2-4; maybe TRBD1 (5 bases). CDR3 length equals 11 residues. V was pared by 6 bases and J by 10 bases, with 13 bases between. The germline gives CDR1 SQVTM, CDR2 ANQGSEA. CDR3 bases: TGCAGCGTCCTCGGGCAGGGAATTCAGTACTTC. Its protein is CSVLGQGIQYF.

This sequence joins TRBV12-3 or TRBV12-4 and TRBJ1-2, with a weak D call TRBD1 (6 bases). The CDR3 has 17 amino acids. V was clipped by 2 bases and J by 2 bases, with 18 bases between them. As DNA, the CDR3 is TGTGCCAGCAGTTTACCCCGGACAGCCCTGACGAACTATGGCTACACCTTC. Translated: CASSLPRTALTNYGYTF.

The chain recombines TRBV20-1 with TRBJ2-7; D is unresolved. V was clipped by 3 bases and J by 2 bases, with 5 bases between them. The germline V gene encodes CDR1 DFQATT and CDR2 SNEGSKA (reference sequence). The CDR3 is made up of 11 amino acids. The DNA for the CDR3 is TGCAGTGCTAGGAGGCCCTACGAGCAGTACTTC. This codes for CSARRPYEQYF.

This clonotype appeared a few times. The rearrangement joins TRBV20-1 to TRBJ2-1; D is perhaps TRBD2 (5 bases). V lost 1 base and J lost 0, with 10 bases in between. The germline CDR1 and CDR2 sequences are DFQATT and SNEGSKA (reference sequence). This CDR3 spans 15 amino acids. The CDR3 reads CSARGATTSYNEQFF. In nucleotides, the CDR3 is TGCAGTGCTAGAGGAGCGACTACCTCCTACAATGAGCAGTTCTTC.

The chain employs TRBV12-3 or TRBV12-4 and TRBJ2-3, with TRBD1 matching over 8 bases. Losses at the gene ends were 6 bases for V and 5 bases for J; bases not matched to a gene: 4. The CDR3 spans 13 residues. CDR3 in amino acids: CASRITGGDTQYF. The CDR3 bases are TGTGCCAGCAGGATTACAGGGGGAGATACGCAGTATTTT.

Worth noting for this clonotype: This clone may be a read error of a much larger clone one base away. The rearrangement joins TRBV20-1 to TRBJ2-1, with TRBD2 as a possible D gene (6 bases). CDR1 and CDR2 (germline): DFQATT, SNEGSKA (reference sequence). Trimming cost V 1 base and J 13 bases, with 17 bases left between them. CDR3 size: 13 residues. The CDR3: CSARVGREETQFF. The CDR3 nucleotides read TGCAGTGCTAGAGTGGGCAGGGAGGAGACCCAGTTCTTC.

This clonotype has a handful of counts. The genes are TRBV4-2 and TRBJ1-1; 9 nucleotides match TRBD1. The CDR3 sequence is 15 residues long. J was trimmed by 5 bases and V by 3 bases; bases with no gene match: 7. In germline, CDR1 is LGHNA, CDR2 YNFKEQ. This CDR3 is CASSQGGQGGTEAFF. CDR3 bases: TGTGCCAGCAGCCAGGGGGGACAGGGAGGAACTGAAGCTTTCTTT.

The CDR3 loop is CASRGICSTDTQYF. Written as DNA, the CDR3 is TGTGCCAGCAGGGGGATATGTAGCACAGATACGCAGTATTTT. This chain uses TRBV6-7 with TRBJ2-3; the D is unclear. Being an ORF, TRBV6-7 has a function that is uncertain. V dropped 6 bases and J dropped 0 bases, with 10 bases sitting between them. This CDR3 region has 14 residues.

The CDR3 DNA is TGTGCCAGCAGTTACTCGGGACAGAACACCGGGGAGCTGTTTTTT. Its translation: CASSYSGQNTGELFF. The gene calls are TRBV6-5 and TRBJ2-2, with D perhaps TRBD1 (6 bases). V was shortened by 0 bases and J by 1 base, with 6 bases between the two germline ends. This CDR3 is 15 amino acids long. Per the germline V gene, CDR1 is MNHEY and CDR2 is SVGAGI.

This clonotype appeared a single time. The chain combines TRBV9 with TRBJ2-1; TRBD2 matches at 11 bases. The CDR3 totals 16 residues. The J segment lost 2 bases and the V segment lost 6 bases, leaving 7 bases of the junction unmatched. Per germline, CDR1 SGDLS and CDR2 YYNGEE. The CDR3 sequence: CASTPMTSGTYNEQFF. In DNA form, the CDR3 reads TGTGCCAGCACGCCTATGACTAGCGGGACCTACAATGAGCAGTTCTTC.

CDR3 bases: TGTGCCAGCAGCTTGCGACTAGCGCTGCCCACAGATACGCAGTATTTT. It codes for CASSLRLALPTDTQYF. The chain combines TRBV5-6 with TRBJ2-3; TRBD2 matches 8 bases. CDR3 length equals 16 residues. V trimming: 1 base; J trimming: 2 bases; junction bases outside the gene matches: 6. In germline, CDR1 is SGHDT, CDR2 YYEEEE.

This clonotype came up a few times. The chain joins TRBV12-3 or TRBV12-4 to TRBJ1-5; a weak D match, TRBD1 (5 bases). The V end lost 4 bases, the J end lost 7 bases, and 14 bases lay between the germline ends. This CDR3 has 14 residues. For the CDR3, the DNA is TGTGCCAGCAGTTACGGACACCAGGGACAGCCCCAGCATTTT. Its protein product is CASSYGHQGQPQHF.

The chain links TRBV10-3 to TRBJ1-5; D unclear. Germline CDR1 ENHRY, CDR2 SYGVKD. The ends were cut back, 4 bases at V and 2 bases at J, with 15 bases in the middle. The CDR3 loop spans 16 amino acids. CDR3 in DNA: TGTGCCATCAGTGTAGAAGGTTCTGGGGGCAATCAGCCCCAGCATTTT. This encodes CAISVEGSGGNQPQHF.

The chain carries TRBV19 and TRBJ2-1, with 10 bases that match TRBD2. V dropped 6 bases and J dropped 7; count of bases not matched to a gene: 15. CDR1 and CDR2 from the germline V gene are LNHDA and SQIVND (reference sequence). The CDR3 contains 17 residues. DNA of the CDR3: TGTGCCAGTAGCCCGGAGGCTCTAGCGGGAGTTTGGAATGAGCAGTTCTTC. Its translation: CASSPEALAGVWNEQFF.